Each of the 18 T cell receptor beta chains below was sequenced from the same sample in a study of blood T cell repertoires in COVID-19. TCRdb keeps only in-frame clones here, not all; method: immunoSEQ multiplex PCR. The sample lists fewer than 300,000 clones, over 75% occurring once. Sequences were obtained from PBMCs or T cells enriched from blood (not recorded which). These receptors all come from a woman in her twenties or thirties who had recovered from COVID-19.

The rearrangement joins TRBV28 to TRBJ2-1; 7 bases agree with TRBD2. The CDR3 contains 15 residues. Losses at the gene ends were 1 base for V and 9 bases for J; bases not matched to a gene: 9. The germline V gene has CDR1 MDHEN and CDR2 SYDVKM. The CDR3 nucleotides are TGTGCCAGCAGTTTATTAGGGCTAGCGGCGAGTGAGCAGTTCTTC. Translated: CASSLLGLAASEQFF.

This clone was counted a single time. The chain joins TRBV6-1 to TRBJ1-4, with D uncertain. The germline V and J ends were trimmed by 1 base and 8 bases, with 8 bases remaining between them. CDR1 and CDR2 (germline): MNHNS, SASEGT. The CDR3 extends over 13 amino acids. The CDR3 DNA is TGTGCCAGCAGTGAAGGAGGTTTAGAAAAACTGTTTTTT. Its protein is CASSEGGLEKLFF.

This chain connects TRBV7-2 to TRBJ1-1; TRBD1 agrees at 8 bases. The CDR3 is made up of 15 amino acids. V lost 2 bases to trimming and J lost 8 bases; unmatched junction nucleotides: 10. Germline V gene sequence: CDR1 SGHTA, CDR2 FQGNSA. The CDR3 spells CASSLQGAETYEAFF. CDR3 nucleotide sequence: TGTGCCAGCAGCTTACAGGGGGCCGAAACCTACGAAGCTTTCTTT.

The chain has TRBV4-1 and TRBJ1-2; unclear D gene. Trimming removed 1 base at V and 2 bases at J, with 5 bases between. The CDR3 runs to 13 residues. CDR1 is MGHRA, CDR2 YSYEKL, per germline. For the CDR3, the DNA is TGCGCCAGCAGCCAAGCCGTAAACTATGGCTACACCTTC. Its translation: CASSQAVNYGYTF.

This chain connects TRBV11-2 to TRBJ2-7, with D perhaps TRBD1 (5 bases). Germline loops: CDR1 SGHAT, CDR2 FQNNGV. CDR3 length equals 12 residues. Trimming stripped 6 bases from V and 4 bases from J, with 10 bases between. The CDR3 loop reads CASSWQGYEQYF. CDR3 coding DNA: TGTGCCAGCAGTTGGCAGGGTTACGAGCAGTACTTC.

The J gene is TRBJ1-2, the V gene TRBV30, with D possibly matching TRBD1 (5 bases). This CDR3 is 14 amino acids long. V dropped 5 bases and J dropped 8 bases, with 21 bases sitting between them. The germline V gene has CDR1 GTSNPN and CDR2 SVGIG (reference sequence). The CDR3 spells CAWGPPLQAQGYTF. CDR3 DNA sequence: TGTGCCTGGGGCCCACCTTTACAGGCGCAAGGCTACACCTTC.

The rearrangement links TRBV29-1 to TRBJ2-2, with TRBD2 as a possible D gene (6 bases). CDR3 size: 15 residues. Trimming stripped 4 bases from V and 3 bases from J, with 15 bases between. The germline V gene has CDR1 SQVTM and CDR2 ANQGSEA. The CDR3 loop is CSVGRAGGDTGELFF. DNA for the CDR3: TGCAGCGTTGGCCGGGCCGGGGGTGACACCGGGGAGCTGTTTTTT.

This chain links TRBV2 with TRBJ1-1; D gene unclear. Germline CDR1 reads SNHLY; CDR2 reads FYNNEI. This CDR3 is 15 amino acids long. The V end was cut by 7 bases, the J end by 4 bases, with 19 bases between. The CDR3 loop is CASNAPGGGPTEAFF. The DNA of the CDR3 is TGTGCCAGCAATGCCCCAGGTGGTGGGCCCACTGAAGCTTTCTTT.

The genes are TRBV4-3 and TRBJ1-2; D possibly corresponds to TRBD1 (5 bases). The V gene's germline CDR1 is LGHNA and CDR2 YSLEER. This CDR3 has 14 amino acids. V lost 4 bases to trimming and J lost 7 bases, with 16 bases between them. The CDR3 here is CASSLAGVGSGYTF. CDR3 DNA sequence: TGCGCCAGCAGCCTCGCGGGGGTCGGCTCTGGCTACACCTTC.

The chain uses TRBV6-1 and TRBJ1-5; 9 nucleotides agree with TRBD1. Trimming at V came to 1 base and at J to 7 bases, leaving 2 bases not matched to a gene. The germline CDR1 and CDR2 sequences are MNHNS and SASEGT. The length of the CDR3 is 14 residues. The CDR3 sequence is CASSEGQGGQPQHF. In nucleotides, the CDR3 is TGTGCCAGCAGTGAAGGACAGGGGGGCCAGCCCCAGCATTTT.

The rearrangement uses TRBV5-8 and TRBJ2-2; the D gene is possibly TRBD2 (5 bases). Germline V CDR1 and CDR2: SGHTS, YDEGEE. Trimming took 0 bases from V and 6 from J, leaving 9 bases between them. This CDR3 comprises 14 residues. DNA for the CDR3: TGTGCCAGCAGCTTGGGGCTAGCACCCGGGGAGCTGTTTTTT. Encoded protein: CASSLGLAPGELFF.

This chain's CDR3 is CASSGGTGAGELFF. The CDR3 DNA reads TGTGCCAGCAGTGGCGGGACAGGGGCCGGGGAGCTGTTTTTT. The chain joins TRBV2 to TRBJ2-2; 10 bases map to TRBD1. Trimming took 4 bases from V and 6 from J; bases not matched to a gene: 2. The CDR3 spans 14 residues. Germline V gives CDR1 SNHLY, CDR2 FYNNEI.

The J gene is TRBJ2-1, the V gene TRBV18, with TRBD2 matching over 7 bases. The V gene end was trimmed by 5 bases and the J gene end by 4 bases; junction bases not matched to a gene: 8. Germline V gene data show CDR1 as KGHSH and CDR2 as LQKENI. CDR3 length equals 15 residues. The CDR3 DNA is TGTGCCAGCTCAGCGGCGCTAGCGGATTACAATGAGCAGTTCTTC. Its protein is CASSAALADYNEQFF.

Only one count was recorded for this clone. Here the CDR3 DNA reads TGCGCCAGCAGCTTGGCTGGCAGGGTGGACGAAAAACTGTTTTTT. Translating it yields CASSLAGRVDEKLFF. The V gene is TRBV5-1, the J gene TRBJ1-4; the D gene is possibly TRBD1 (5 bases). Germline V gives CDR1 SGHRS, CDR2 YFSETQ. V was shortened by 0 bases and J by 8 bases, with 14 bases between the two germline ends. The CDR3 consists of 15 residues. Full variable domain (outside the CDR3, taken from reference TRBV5-1 and TRBJ1-4): KAGVTQTPRYLIKTRGQQVTLSCSPISGHRSVSWYQQTPGQGLQFLFEYFSETQRNKGNFPGRFSGRQFSNSRSEMNVSTLELGDSALYLCASSLAGRVDEKLFFGSGTQLSVL.

The chain recombines TRBV18 with TRBJ2-6; tentatively, D is TRBD1 (6 bases). The CDR3 is made up of 15 amino acids. Trimming took off 5 bases at V and 6 bases at J, with 14 bases between the two ends. The germline CDR1 and CDR2 sequences are KGHSH and LQKENI. The CDR3 coding sequence is TGTGCCAGCTCAACAACAGGGCGTGAGGCCAACGTCCTGACTTTC. The encoded protein is CASSTTGREANVLTF.

The chain carries TRBV30 and TRBJ2-7, with 7 bases aligning to TRBD1. The ends lost 2 bases at V and 2 bases at J; junction bases unmatched: 6. The CDR3 is 14 amino acids. Germline V gene data show CDR1 as GTSNPN and CDR2 as SVGIG (reference sequence). The DNA of the CDR3 is TGTGCCTGGAGTTGGAAGGGGGCGGCCTACGAGCAGTACTTC. Its translation is CAWSWKGAAYEQYF.

The V gene is TRBV5-6, the J gene TRBJ1-5, with 7 bases that match TRBD1. Germline-derived CDR1 and CDR2 are SGHDT and YYEEEE. The CDR3 spans 14 residues. V shed 5 bases, J shed 6 bases, and the junction held 8 bases outside the gene matches. The CDR3 sequence is CASSLTGDPQPQHF. CDR3 coding DNA: TGTGCCAGCAGTCTTACAGGGGACCCTCAGCCCCAGCATTTT.

This clone was found once. The rearrangement links TRBV10-3 to TRBJ1-4, with 7 bases fitting TRBD1. This CDR3 has 16 amino acids. Germline values: CDR1 ENHRY, CDR2 SYGVKD. The junction had 7 bases not matched to a gene; V was cut back by 2 bases and J by 4 bases. The CDR3 coding sequence is TGTGCCATCAGTGAGCCCGGGACAGCCTTTAATGAAAAACTGTTTTTT. This sequence encodes CAISEPGTAFNEKLFF.